This TCR beta chain comes out of a study of blood T cell repertoires in COVID-19. Study summary: Acute-phase and convalescent COVID-19 samples originated in the United States, Italy and Spain. T cells, B-cell-depleted T cells, or PBMCs supplied cDNA or gDNA.

The V gene end was trimmed by 4 bases and the J gene end by 9 bases; junction bases not matched to a gene: 12. Germline V gene data show CDR1 as SGHDT and CDR2 as YYEEEE. The CDR3 sequence is 15 residues long. In the original processing: Amplifying reference gene primers gave estimates of nucleated cell counts. The data were produced by immunoSEQ multiplex PCR, yet TCRdb's version contains in-frame clones alone and is incomplete. Clonal size and the V and J genes are those of that table, whereas D and trimming came from the DNA. The sample lists about 270,000 clones, roughly 93% occurring once. The receptor comes from a woman between 40 and 50 years old with acute COVID-19. The V gene is TRBV5-6, the J gene TRBJ2-1, with 8 bases that match TRBD1. The sequencing sample was made of PBMCs or T cells enriched from blood (not recorded which). CDR3 sequence reads: CASSPRGPPLGEQFF. CDR3 DNA: TGTGCCAGCAGCCCCAGGGGGCCCCCTTTGGGTGAGCAGTTCTTC.